Each of the 22 T cell receptor beta chains below was sequenced from the same sample in a study of blood T cell repertoires in COVID-19. Generated by immunoSEQ multiplex PCR, the TCRdb table keeps only in-frame clones and is missing some. Among around 250,000 clones listed, just under 90% were seen once. The specimen was PBMCs or T cells enriched from blood (not recorded which). Receptors were obtained from a woman aged 25-40 years with acute COVID-19.

The CDR3 sequence is CASRLTGEGAANEKLFF. CDR3 coding DNA: TGTGCCAGCAGACTGACAGGGGAGGGGGCAGCTAATGAAAAACTGTTTTTT. The chain links TRBV28 to TRBJ1-4; TRBD1 matches 8 bases. In germline, CDR1 is MDHEN, CDR2 SYDVKM. The CDR3 has 17 amino acids. Unmatched junction bases numbered 12, after V lost 6 bases and J lost 3 bases.

The chain uses TRBV24-1 and TRBJ1-1; D remains ambiguous. The CDR3 has 13 residues. V shed 7 bases and J shed 4 bases, with 12 bases lying between them. Germline V gene lookup returns CDR1 KGHDR and CDR2 SFDVKD. The CDR3 loop is CATRVSGGTEAFF. CDR3 coding DNA: TGTGCCACCAGAGTGTCCGGAGGCACTGAAGCTTTCTTT.

The chain couples TRBV9 to TRBJ2-7, with 9 bases that match TRBD2. This CDR3 spans 14 amino acids. After removal of 1 base from V and 2 bases from J, the junction contained 1 base not matched to a gene. The germline CDR1 and CDR2 sequences are SGDLS and YYNGEE. CDR3 DNA sequence: TGTGCCAGCAGCGTACTAGCGGGACCCTACGAGCAGTACTTC. Protein sequence: CASSVLAGPYEQYF.

This chain links TRBV5-6 with TRBJ2-1, with TRBD2 as a possible D gene (5 bases). The CDR3 contains 11 residues. The V end lost 4 bases, the J end lost 12 bases, and 11 bases lay between the germline ends. Germline lookup yields CDR1 SGHDT and CDR2 YYEEEE. CDR3 DNA sequence: TGTGCCAGCAGCCGTGAAGGAGGGCAGTTCTTC. Translating gives CASSREGGQFF.

V usage is TRBV6-1 and J usage is TRBJ2-5; D may be TRBD1 (5 bases). Germline CDR1 and CDR2: MNHNS and SASEGT. Trimming removed 3 bases from V and 2 bases from J, with 16 bases in between. This CDR3 comprises 16 residues. CDR3 amino acids: CASSDPGHSAQETQYF. CDR3 sequence (DNA): TGTGCCAGCAGTGACCCTGGACATTCGGCACAAGAGACCCAGTACTTC.

A note on this clone: One base separates it from a far larger clone, so it is likely a read error. The chain has TRBV7-2 and TRBJ2-7; 14 bases match TRBD2. The ends lost 4 bases at V and 6 bases at J; junction bases unmatched: 5. Germline-derived CDR1 and CDR2 are SGHTA and FQGNSA. This CDR3 is 15 amino acids long. The CDR3 DNA sequence: TGTGCCAGCAGCTCCGGGACTAGCGGGAGTCGCGAGCAGTACTTC. Translated: CASSSGTSGSREQYF.

The V and J genes are TRBV5-1 and TRBJ2-1, with unresolved D. With 0 bases removed from V and 8 bases from J, the gap between germline ends came to 12 bases. Germline V gene data show CDR1 as SGHRS and CDR2 as YFSETQ. This CDR3 is 14 amino acids long. The CDR3 DNA is TGCGCCAGCAGCTTGGCCGGTCTTTACCATGAGCAGTTCTTC. Translating it yields CASSLAGLYHEQFF.

The chain links TRBV18 to TRBJ1-1; D gene ambiguous. The CDR3 totals 13 residues. Germline CDR1 reads KGHSH; CDR2 reads LQKENI. With 2 bases removed from V and 3 bases from J, the gap between germline ends came to 7 bases. CDR3 region: CASSPGSDTEAFF. In DNA form, the CDR3 reads TGTGCCAGCTCACCAGGGAGCGACACTGAAGCTTTCTTT.

V usage is TRBV18 and J usage is TRBJ1-1, with D perhaps matching TRBD1 (5 bases). Trimming pared 6 bases from V and 8 bases from J, leaving 13 bases between. Germline CDR1 and CDR2: KGHSH and LQKENI. The CDR3 length is 12 residues. CDR3 protein: CASSPGREEAFF. DNA of the CDR3: TGTGCCAGCTCCCCGGGACGGGAGGAAGCTTTCTTT.

The chain is built from TRBV28 and TRBJ1-1; maybe TRBD1 (5 bases). V lost 5 bases and J 5 bases, leaving 9 bases between the germline ends. The CDR3 is 12 amino acids. In germline, CDR1 is MDHEN, CDR2 SYDVKM. In DNA, the CDR3 is TGTGCCAGCAGTATTGGGGGGACTGAAGCTTTCTTT. It translates to CASSIGGTEAFF.

This chain joins TRBV4-1 and TRBJ1-4, with TRBD1 matching over 7 bases. Unmatched junction bases numbered 4, after V lost 0 bases and J lost 0 bases. CDR1 is MGHRA, CDR2 YSYEKL, per germline. CDR3 length: 17 residues. This CDR3 is CASSQETGMATNEKLFF. In nucleotides, the CDR3 is TGCGCCAGCAGCCAAGAGACAGGGATGGCAACTAATGAAAAACTGTTTTTT.

The CDR3 spells CASSGRPRGSYEQYF. In nucleotides, the CDR3 is TGTGCCAGTAGTGGGCGTCCCAGGGGCTCCTACGAGCAGTACTTC. The V gene is TRBV19, the J gene TRBJ2-7; TRBD1 might be the D (6 bases). The CDR3 has 15 amino acids. V was clipped by 5 bases and J by 0 bases, with 14 bases between them. Germline CDR1 and CDR2: LNHDA and SQIVND (reference sequence).

The V and J genes are TRBV4-1 and TRBJ2-1; D gene unclear. Trimming left V 0 bases short and J 10 bases short, with 10 bases between. Germline CDR1 reads MGHRA; CDR2 reads YSYEKL. The CDR3 length is 13 residues. The CDR3 protein is CASSQDLTREQFF. CDR3 nucleotide sequence: TGCGCCAGCAGCCAAGACTTGACGAGGGAGCAGTTCTTC.

This clone was seen at least ten times. This chain links TRBV4-2 with TRBJ1-2, with D tentatively TRBD1 (6 bases). This CDR3 region has 16 residues. Trimming took off 2 bases at V and 8 bases at J, with 21 bases between the two ends. Germline values: CDR1 LGHNA, CDR2 YNFKEQ. CDR3 region: CASSQFTLTGLSGYTF. The CDR3 DNA reads TGTGCCAGCAGCCAATTTACTCTAACAGGGTTGAGCGGCTACACCTTC.

This clone has more than one count but fewer than ten. The J gene is TRBJ2-7, the V gene TRBV27, with D tentatively TRBD1 (6 bases). The CDR3 spans 14 residues. CDR1 is MNHEY, CDR2 SMNVEV, per germline (reference sequence). Trimming stripped 6 bases from V and 0 bases from J, with 12 bases between. The CDR3 loop is CASRTLTGSYEQYF. CDR3 nucleotides: TGTGCCAGCAGGACGTTGACAGGCTCCTACGAGCAGTACTTC.

The chain links TRBV30 to TRBJ2-5; the D gene is possibly TRBD2 (7 bases). This CDR3 is 16 amino acids long. The ends were cut back, 0 bases at V and 5 bases at J, with 19 bases in the middle. Germline V gene sequence: CDR1 GTSNPN, CDR2 SVGIG (reference sequence). CDR3 sequence: CAWSVGVSGGRETQYF. CDR3 DNA: TGTGCCTGGAGTGTAGGGGTTTCGGGGGGCAGGGAGACCCAGTACTTC.

V usage is TRBV7-3 and J usage is TRBJ1-3; TRBD1 matches at 9 bases. The CDR3 is made up of 16 amino acids. V lost 4 bases and J lost 2; bases outside the gene matches: 6. CDR1 is SGHTA, CDR2 FQGTGA, per germline. The CDR3 bases are TGTGCCAGCAGCTCCACCGGGACAGGGACTGGAAACACCATATATTTT. Its protein product is CASSSTGTGTGNTIYF.

The chain recombines TRBV7-2 with TRBJ2-3, with a possible D match to TRBD1 (6 bases). Germline CDR1 reads SGHTA; CDR2 reads FQGNSA. The CDR3 extends over 18 amino acids. V was pared by 0 bases and J by 9 bases, with 25 bases between. The CDR3 here is CASSLAGAGGLTQGTQYF. The CDR3 nucleotides are TGTGCCAGCAGCTTAGCGGGGGCCGGTGGGCTGACTCAGGGGACGCAGTATTTT.

CDR3 sequence (DNA): TGTGCCAGCAGTTTCGGGACTAGCGGGACCGAGACCCAGTACTTC. It specifies CASSFGTSGTETQYF. This sequence joins TRBV27 and TRBJ2-5; 13 positions agree with TRBD2. CDR1 is MNHEY, CDR2 SMNVEV, per germline (reference sequence). The length of the CDR3 is 15 residues. J gave up 5 bases and V 3 bases, and 3 bases lay outside the gene matches.

The chain uses TRBV7-9 and TRBJ2-1, with TRBD1 as a possible D gene (5 bases). CDR3 length: 12 amino acids. V dropped 3 bases and J dropped 7 bases, with 7 bases sitting between them. Per germline, CDR1 SEHNR and CDR2 FQNEAQ (reference sequence). The CDR3 is CASSFPGNEQFF. The DNA of the CDR3 is TGTGCCAGCAGCTTTCCAGGGAATGAGCAGTTCTTC.

V and J are TRBV19 and TRBJ2-2, with 8 bases fitting TRBD2. The V gene's germline CDR1 is LNHDA and CDR2 SQIVND (reference sequence). V dropped 10 bases and J dropped 5; count of bases not matched to a gene: 12. This CDR3 region has 15 residues. CDR3 nucleotides: TGTGCCACCACGGGGGGGCGAGACATAACCGGGGAGCTGTTTTTT. This encodes CATTGGRDITGELFF.

The V call is TRBV7-9, the J call TRBJ2-1, with a possible D match to TRBD1 (6 bases). The CDR3 covers 15 residues. The ends were cut back, 5 bases at V and 10 bases at J, with 21 bases in the middle. From germline, CDR1 is SEHNR and CDR2 FQNEAQ (reference sequence). CDR3 sequence: CASSTTGQSFREQFF. In nucleotides, the CDR3 is TGTGCCAGCAGCACGACGGGACAAAGTTTCAGGGAGCAGTTCTTC. The entire variable domain, with the rest obtained from reference TRBV7-9 and TRBJ2-1, is as follows: DTGVSQNPRHKITKRGQNVTFRCDPISEHNRLYWYRQTLGQGPEFLTYFQNEAQLEKSRLLSDRFSAERPKGSFSTLEIQRTEQGDSAMYLCASSTTGQSFREQFFGPGTRLTVL.